The clone carrying this T cell receptor (beta chain) has at least ten counts. The data stem from a study of regulatory T cells in long-lasting Graves disease. Relying on iRepertoire HTBI primers and Arm-PCR of CDR3 regions, the team built TCR beta libraries. TCRdb independently ran MiXCR on the multiplex PCR reads; one entry per CDR3 protein. The sample contains approximately 440,000 distinct CDR3 sequences, less than 25% of which appear only once. Documented time point: persistent/refractory GD, antithyroid drugs over 5 years with positive TRAb. The authors made the TCR library using RNA they extracted from PBMCs. The V and J ends lost 5 bases and 0 bases respectively, with 11 bases between them. CDR3 length: 16 residues. Looked up from germline, CDR1 is LNHDA and CDR2 is SQIVND (reference sequence).

The specimen was peripheral blood mononuclear cells (PBMCs), collected when the disease was refractory, from a patient treated with antithyroid drugs. V is TRBV19 and J is TRBJ2-6; D ambiguous. This TCR derives from a female donor with Graves disease. CDR3 region: CASSSVSSSGANVLTF. CDR3 sequence (DNA): TGTGCCAGTAGTTCGGTTTCTTCCTCTGGGGCCAACGTCCTGACTTTC.